This entry lists 6 T cell receptor beta chains sequenced from one sample in a study of OX40 agonist ivuxolimab in advanced cancers. The table came from immunoSEQ multiplex PCR; TCRdb's copy has only in-frame clones and leaves some out. The data contain 90,000 to 100,000 clones, about 88% of them seen just once; the ten biggest clones take up about 0.8%. The input for sequencing was CD4+ or CD8+ T cells sorted from blood, taken in a trial of the OX40 agonist ivuxolimab. The receptor source for this set is an adult with an advanced solid tumor such as melanoma, head and neck, liver or kidney cancer.

This sequence joins TRBV5-1 and TRBJ2-5; perhaps TRBD2 as D (5 bases). Germline CDR1 SGHRS, CDR2 YFSETQ. Trimming removed 4 bases from V and 2 bases from J, with 12 bases in between. The CDR3 spans 14 residues. For the CDR3, the DNA is TGCGCCAGCAGCCCGGAGCGAGGGCAAGAGACCCAGTACTTC. It codes for CASSPERGQETQYF.

The chain has TRBV28 and TRBJ1-5; D might be TRBD1 (5 bases). The CDR3 totals 16 residues. Germline CDR1 MDHEN, CDR2 SYDVKM. V dropped 3 bases and J dropped 3 bases, with 15 bases sitting between them. CDR3 coding DNA: TGTGCCAGCAGTTTGAAGGGGTGGTATCCCAATCAGCCCCAGCATTTT. Its translation is CASSLKGWYPNQPQHF.

To note about this clone: Germline and junction disagree at one end, which may indicate a read error. The chain carries TRBV2 and TRBJ2-1; D is uncertain. The V gene's germline CDR1 is SNHLY and CDR2 FYNNEI. The CDR3 covers 15 residues. The CDR3: CASSEGPSSYNEQFF. The CDR3 region has the DNA TGTGCCAGCAGCGAAGGACCTTCCTCCTACAATGAGCAGTTCTTC.

The chain is built from TRBV5-1 and TRBJ2-1; unclear D gene. CDR1 and CDR2 from the germline V gene are SGHRS and YFSETQ. The CDR3 covers 17 residues. Trimming shortened V by 3 bases and J by 1 base, and 17 bases separated the two germline ends. The CDR3 sequence: CASSSLPTGSSYNEQFF. CDR3 DNA sequence: TGCGCCAGCAGCTCCCTTCCCACTGGGTCTTCCTACAATGAGCAGTTCTTC.

The rearrangement joins TRBV29-1 to TRBJ1-3; the D gene is possibly TRBD1 (5 bases). CDR1 is SQVTM, CDR2 ANQGSEA, per germline. Trimming took off 3 bases at V and 2 bases at J, with 11 bases between the two ends. The CDR3 is made up of 14 amino acids. Here the CDR3 DNA reads TGCAGCGTTGATGGGGACGGAACTGGAAACACCATATATTTT. Translating gives CSVDGDGTGNTIYF.

The chain recombines TRBV6-6 with TRBJ1-2; D unresolved. The germline CDR1 and CDR2 sequences are MNHNY and SVGAGI (reference sequence). The CDR3 has 11 residues. V was cut by 2 bases and J by 5 bases, with 3 bases left in between. The CDR3 sequence: CASSYGYGYTF. The CDR3 nucleotides read TGTGCCAGCAGTTACGGGTATGGCTACACCTTC.